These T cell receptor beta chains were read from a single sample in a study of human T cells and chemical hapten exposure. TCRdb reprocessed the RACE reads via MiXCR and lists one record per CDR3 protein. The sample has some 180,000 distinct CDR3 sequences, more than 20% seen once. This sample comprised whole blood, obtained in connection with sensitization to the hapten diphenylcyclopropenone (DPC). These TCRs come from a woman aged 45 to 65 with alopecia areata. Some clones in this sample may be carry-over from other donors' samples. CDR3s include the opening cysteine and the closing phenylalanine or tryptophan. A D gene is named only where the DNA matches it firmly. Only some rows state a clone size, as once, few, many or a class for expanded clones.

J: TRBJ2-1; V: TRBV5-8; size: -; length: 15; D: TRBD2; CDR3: CASSLFGTSANEQFF; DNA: TGTGCCAGCAGCTTGTTCGGGACTAGCGCCAATGAGCAGTTCTTC
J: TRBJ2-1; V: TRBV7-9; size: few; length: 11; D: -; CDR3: CASSQRGEQFF; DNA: TGTGCCAGCAGCCAACGCGGTGAGCAGTTCTTC
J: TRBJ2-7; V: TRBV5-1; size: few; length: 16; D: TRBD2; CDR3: CASSVGTSGSVNEQYF; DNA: TGCGCCAGCAGCGTCGGGACTAGCGGGAGCGTCAACGAGCAGTACTTC
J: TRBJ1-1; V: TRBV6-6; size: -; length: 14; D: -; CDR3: CASTLGTPNTEAFF; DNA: TGTGCCAGCACCCTAGGGACACCGAACACTGAAGCTTTCTTT
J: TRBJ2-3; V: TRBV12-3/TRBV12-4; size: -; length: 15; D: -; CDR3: CASSPNFSSTDTQYF; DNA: TGTGCCAGCAGTCCGAATTTTTCTAGCACAGATACGCAGTATTTT
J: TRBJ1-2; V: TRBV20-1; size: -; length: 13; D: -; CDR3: CSATKRGGYGYTF; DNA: TGCAGTGCTACAAAGCGGGGTGGCTATGGCTACACCTTC
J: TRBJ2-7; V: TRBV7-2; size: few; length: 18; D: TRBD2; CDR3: CASSLGTSGRTTPYEQYF; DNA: TGTGCCAGCAGCTTAGGGACTAGCGGGAGGACGACACCCTACGAGCAGTACTTC
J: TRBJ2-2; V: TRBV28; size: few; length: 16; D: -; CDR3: CASSFLARRDSGELFF; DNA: TGTGCCAGCAGTTTTCTGGCCCGGAGAGATAGCGGGGAGCTGTTTTTT
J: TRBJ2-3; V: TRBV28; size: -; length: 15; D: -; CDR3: CASSSYGSSTDTQYF; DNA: TGTGCCAGCAGTTCGTACGGGAGTTCCACAGATACGCAGTATTTT
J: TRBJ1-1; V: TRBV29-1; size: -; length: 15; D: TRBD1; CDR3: CSVEVRGQSNTEAFF; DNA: TGCAGCGTTGAGGTGAGGGGACAGTCGAACACTGAAGCTTTCTTT
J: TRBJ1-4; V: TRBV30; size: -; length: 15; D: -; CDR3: CAWTPDGTLNEKLFF; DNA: TGTGCCTGGACCCCGGACGGAACCCTTAATGAAAAACTGTTTTTT
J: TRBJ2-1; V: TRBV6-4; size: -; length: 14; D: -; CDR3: CASSQDSSYNEQFF; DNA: TGTGCCAGCAGCCAAGATAGCTCCTACAATGAGCAGTTCTTC
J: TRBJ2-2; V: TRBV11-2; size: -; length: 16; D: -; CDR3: CASSLGLAVEGGELFF; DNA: TGTGCCAGCAGCTTAGGGTTAGCGGTAGAAGGCGGGGAGCTGTTTTTT
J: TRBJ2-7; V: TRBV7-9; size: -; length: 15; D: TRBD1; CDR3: CASSPRPGQTYEQYF; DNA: TGTGCCAGCAGTCCACGGCCGGGACAGACCTACGAGCAGTACTTC
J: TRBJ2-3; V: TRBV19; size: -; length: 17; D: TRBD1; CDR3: CASSLKTGTGSTDTQYF; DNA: TGTGCCAGTAGTCTTAAAACCGGGACAGGGAGCACAGATACGCAGTATTTT
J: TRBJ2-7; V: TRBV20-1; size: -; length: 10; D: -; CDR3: CSAAQHVQYF; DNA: TGCAGTGCTGCACAGCACGTTCAGTACTTC
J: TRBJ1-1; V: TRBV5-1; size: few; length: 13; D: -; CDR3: CASSRRLGTEAFF; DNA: TGCGCCAGCAGCCGGAGATTGGGCACTGAAGCTTTCTTT
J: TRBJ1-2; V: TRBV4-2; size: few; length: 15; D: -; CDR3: CASSHGEQRDYGYTF; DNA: TGTGCCAGCAGCCACGGAGAACAGCGAGACTATGGCTACACCTTC
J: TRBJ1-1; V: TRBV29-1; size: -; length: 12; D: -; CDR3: CSVEGNRAEAFF; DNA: TGCAGCGTTGAAGGGAACAGGGCAGAAGCTTTCTTT
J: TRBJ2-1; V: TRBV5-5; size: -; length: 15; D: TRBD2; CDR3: CASSLSSGVYNEQFF; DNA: TGTGCCAGCAGCTTGTCTAGCGGGGTTTACAATGAGCAGTTCTTC
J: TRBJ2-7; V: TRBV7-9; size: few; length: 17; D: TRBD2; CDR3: CASSPISIAGGTYEQYF; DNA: TGTGCCAGCAGCCCGATTTCAATAGCGGGAGGAACCTACGAGCAGTACTTC
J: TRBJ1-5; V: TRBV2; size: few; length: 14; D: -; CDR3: CASSDSSPYQPQHF; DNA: TGTGCCAGCAGTGATTCCAGTCCCTATCAGCCCCAGCATTTT
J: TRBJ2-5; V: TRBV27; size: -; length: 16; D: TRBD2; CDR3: CASSSLAGGYQETQYF; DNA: TGTGCCAGCAGTTCCCTAGCGGGAGGGTACCAAGAGACCCAGTACTTC
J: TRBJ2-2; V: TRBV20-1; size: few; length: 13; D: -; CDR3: CSARSGTTGELFF; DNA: TGCAGTGCTAGATCCGGGACCACCGGGGAGCTGTTTTTT
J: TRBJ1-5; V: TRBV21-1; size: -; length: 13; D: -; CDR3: CASGRGTTQPQHF; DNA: TGTGCCAGCGGAAGAGGGACGACTCAGCCCCAGCATTTT
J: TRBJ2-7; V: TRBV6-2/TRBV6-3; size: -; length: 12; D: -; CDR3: CASRLQSSEQYF; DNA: TGTGCCAGCAGGCTACAGTCGTCCGAGCAGTACTTC
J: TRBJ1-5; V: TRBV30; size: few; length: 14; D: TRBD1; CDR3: CAWSLQGGNQPQHF; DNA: TGTGCCTGGAGTTTGCAGGGGGGAAATCAGCCCCAGCATTTT
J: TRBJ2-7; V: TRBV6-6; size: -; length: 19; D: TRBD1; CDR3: CASSYSGTGASLVTYEQYF; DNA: TGTGCCAGCAGTTACTCCGGGACAGGGGCCTCCCTCGTTACCTACGAGCAGTACTTC
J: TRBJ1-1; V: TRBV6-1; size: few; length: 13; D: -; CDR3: CASSAVDGSEAFF; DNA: TGTGCCAGCAGTGCCGTGGACGGATCTGAAGCTTTCTTT
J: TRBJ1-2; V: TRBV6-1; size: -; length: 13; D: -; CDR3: CASSEAHVYGYTF; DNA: TGTGCCAGCAGTGAAGCGCATGTATATGGCTACACCTTC
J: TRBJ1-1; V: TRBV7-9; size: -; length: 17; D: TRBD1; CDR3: CASSSKGQATRNTEAFF; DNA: TGTGCCAGCAGCTCCAAGGGACAGGCCACTCGGAACACTGAAGCTTTCTTT
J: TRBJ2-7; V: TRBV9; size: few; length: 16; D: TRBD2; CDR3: CASSPHLGLAGEEQYF; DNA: TGTGCCAGCAGCCCTCACCTTGGACTAGCGGGAGAAGAGCAGTACTTC
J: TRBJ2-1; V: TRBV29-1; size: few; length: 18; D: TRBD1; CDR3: CSVALILARDRGQNEQFF; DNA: TGCAGCGTTGCCCTTATCCTAGCCCGGGACAGGGGGCAGAATGAGCAGTTCTTC
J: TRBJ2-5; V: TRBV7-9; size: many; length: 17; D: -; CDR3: CASSLLTSSISRGTQYF; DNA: TGTGCCAGCAGCTTACTAACTAGCTCGATTTCTCGGGGGACCCAGTACTTC
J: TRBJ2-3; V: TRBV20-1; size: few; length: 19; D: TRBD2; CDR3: CSARELAGGGARVTDTQYF; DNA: TGCAGTGCTAGAGAGCTAGCGGGAGGGGGGGCTAGGGTCACAGATACGCAGTATTTT
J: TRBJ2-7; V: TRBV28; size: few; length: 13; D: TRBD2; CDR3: CASFTSGRGEQYF; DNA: TGTGCCAGCTTTACTAGCGGGAGGGGAGAGCAGTACTTC
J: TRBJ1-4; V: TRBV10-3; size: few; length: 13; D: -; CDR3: CAISERGEEKLFF; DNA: TGTGCCATCAGTGAAAGGGGTGAGGAAAAACTGTTTTTT
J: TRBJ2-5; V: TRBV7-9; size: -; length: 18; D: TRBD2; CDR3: CASSSYQGLAGFQETQYF; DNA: TGTGCCAGCAGCTCATACCAAGGACTAGCGGGATTCCAAGAGACCCAGTACTTC
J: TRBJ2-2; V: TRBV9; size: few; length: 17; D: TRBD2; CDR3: CASSVGGLAGFAGELFF; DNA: TGTGCCAGCAGCGTAGGCGGTCTAGCGGGATTTGCCGGGGAGCTGTTTTTT
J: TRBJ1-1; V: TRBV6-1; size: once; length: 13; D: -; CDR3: CASTEDPNTEAFF; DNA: TGTGCCAGCACCGAGGATCCGAACACTGAAGCTTTCTTT
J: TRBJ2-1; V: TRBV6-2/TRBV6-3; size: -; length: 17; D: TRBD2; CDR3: CASSPSLGLAGGNEQFF; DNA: TGTGCCAGCAGTCCTTCCCTCGGACTAGCGGGAGGCAATGAGCAGTTCTTC
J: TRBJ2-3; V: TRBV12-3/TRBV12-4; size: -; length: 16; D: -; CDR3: CASSLLGGLRTDTQYF; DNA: TGTGCCAGCAGCCTTCTGGGGGGTCTTCGCACAGATACGCAGTATTTT
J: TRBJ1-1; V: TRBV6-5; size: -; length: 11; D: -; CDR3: CASSRGGEAFF; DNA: TGTGCCAGCAGCCGGGGGGGTGAAGCTTTCTTT